What follows describes a single TCR beta chain. The CDR3 runs to 14 residues. The ends were cut back, 3 bases at V and 4 bases at J, with 10 bases in the middle. Germline-derived CDR1 and CDR2 are LGHDT and YNNKEL (reference sequence). The sample belongs to a study of blood T cells in healthy people across ages. Sample-barcoded 5' priming and a J-beta primer mix drove a second PCR of about 6 to 12 cycles. TCRdb processed the 5' RACE reads anew with MiXCR; each CDR3 protein has one entry. The sample has approximately 1,700,000 distinct CDR3 sequences; about two fifths are singletons. This sequence originates from a human donor in good health. The V gene is TRBV3-1, the J gene TRBJ1-5; tentatively, D is TRBD1 (6 bases). Sample: blood. The CDR3 spells CASSQGHSNQPQHF. CDR3 in DNA: TGTGCCAGCAGCCAGGGACACTCTAATCAGCCCCAGCATTTT.